This T cell receptor (beta chain) was captured in a study of OX40 agonist ivuxolimab in advanced cancers. About the research overall: With ivuxolimab, an agonistic anti-OX40 (CD134) antibody, patients were treated. Each dose-escalation patient presented with hepatocellular carcinoma, melanoma, renal cell or head and neck cancer. Three individuals attained partial responses, comprising one hepatocellular carcinoma case and two cutaneous melanoma cases.

Assay: immunoSEQ multiplex PCR; the TCRdb copy retains only in-frame clones and omits some. The data show about 15,000 clones, roughly 85% seen once. The ends were cut back, 5 bases at V and 5 bases at J, with 10 bases in the middle. This CDR3 comprises 12 residues. From germline, CDR1 is SGHAT and CDR2 FQNNGV. Patients with a history of autoimmune disease or on systemic immunosuppression were excluded. Sequenced here: CD4+ or CD8+ T cells sorted from blood, sampled in a trial of the OX40 agonist ivuxolimab. The genes are TRBV11-2 and TRBJ2-7, with D uncertain. The sequence was collected from an adult with an advanced solid tumor such as melanoma, head and neck, liver or kidney cancer. The CDR3 reads CASSRVGNEQYF. In DNA, the CDR3 is TGTGCCAGCAGCAGGGTAGGGAACGAGCAGTACTTC.